These 32 T cell receptor beta chains originate from one sample sequenced in a study of T cells in Graves' hyperthyroidism and ophthalmopathy. TCR beta CDR3 sequences were amplified from RNA transcripts. In the first-round RT-PCR of the TCR CDR3, the HTBI primer set was used. TCRdb re-derived calls from the multiplex PCR reads in MiXCR, one entry per CDR3 protein. This table holds 380,000 or so distinct CDR3 sequences, roughly 14% found once. The specimen sequenced was blood. Source of these receptors: a man younger than 40 with Graves' hyperthyroidism that later progressed to Graves' ophthalmopathy.

J is TRBJ2-2 and V is TRBV10-1; 9 bases are shared with TRBD2. The CDR3 runs to 15 residues. Trimming cost V 4 bases and J 5 bases; bases outside gene matches: 5. The germline gives CDR1 WNHNN, CDR2 SYGVQD (reference sequence). CDR3 sequence reads: CASSGGSGGTGELFF. In nucleotides, the CDR3 is TGCGCCAGCAGTGGAGGTAGCGGGGGAACCGGGGAGCTGTTTTTT.

This clonotype was recorded a few times. This sequence joins TRBV6-1 and TRBJ2-7; 7 bases agree with TRBD2. V dropped 7 bases and J dropped 5; count of bases not matched to a gene: 14. The CDR3 sequence is 15 residues long. The germline gives CDR1 MNHNS, CDR2 SASEGT. The CDR3 DNA is TGTGCCAGCAACGCCCCGGGGGGAGGGATTAACGAGCAGTACTTC. Protein product: CASNAPGGGINEQYF.

This clonotype came up many times. The chain uses TRBV28 and TRBJ1-5; weak D call: TRBD1 (6 bases). The CDR3 loop spans 13 amino acids. Trimming took off 6 bases at V and 5 bases at J, with 11 bases between the two ends. Germline CDR1 is MDHEN and CDR2 is SYDVKM. The CDR3 DNA reads as TGTGCCAGCAGCCGGGACACAGATCAGCCCCAGCATTTT. Amino acid sequence: CASSRDTDQPQHF.

This clonotype was counted many times. The V call is TRBV28, the J call TRBJ1-3; possible D gene TRBD1, 5 bases. The CDR3 contains 15 residues. V was trimmed by 7 bases and J by 0 bases, leaving 13 bases between them. The germline V gene has CDR1 MDHEN and CDR2 SYDVKM. The CDR3: CASKPGTASGNTIYF. The CDR3, as DNA: TGTGCCAGCAAACCAGGGACTGCCTCTGGAAACACCATATATTTT.

In this sample, this clonotype turned up many times. V gene TRBV12-5 combines with J gene TRBJ2-1, with 10 bases that match TRBD2. The CDR3 covers 16 residues. Germline V gene data show CDR1 as LGHNT and CDR2 as FRNRAP. Trimming cost V 3 bases and J 5 bases; bases outside gene matches: 7. In DNA form, the CDR3 reads TGTGCTAGTGGTTTTACCGGACTAGCGGAGAACAATGAGCAGTTCTTC. Amino acids: CASGFTGLAENNEQFF.

This clonotype was recorded at least ten times. This chain joins TRBV3-1 and TRBJ2-7, with 10 bases aligning to TRBD2. Germline loops: CDR1 LGHDT, CDR2 YNNKEL (reference sequence). The CDR3 is 15 amino acids. J lost 1 base, V lost 5 bases, and 5 bases had no gene match. CDR3 sequence reads: CASSAAGLASYEQYF. The CDR3 DNA reads TGTGCCAGCAGCGCTGCGGGACTAGCGTCCTACGAGCAGTACTTC.

This clonotype came up a few times. The chain combines TRBV5-8 with TRBJ1-4, with 11 bases identical to TRBD1. This CDR3 has 18 amino acids. Germline V gene sequence: CDR1 SGHTS, CDR2 YDEGEE. Germline trimming cut 4 bases from V and 7 bases from J; bases unmatched to any gene: 15. CDR3: CASSKGQGGVRKFEKLFF. The CDR3 DNA is TGTGCCAGCAGCAAGGGACAGGGGGGTGTTCGGAAATTTGAAAAACTGTTTTTT. Variable domain in full (rest from reference TRBV5-8 and TRBJ1-4): EAGVTQSPTHLIKTRGQQATLRCSPISGHTSVYWYQQALGLGLQFLLWYDEGEERNRGNFPPRFSGRQFPNYSSELNVNALELEDSALYLCASSKGQGGVRKFEKLFFGSGTQLSVL.

This clonotype was counted at least ten times. The chain uses TRBV5-4 and TRBJ2-5; a possible D gene is TRBD2 (5 bases). Germline V gene sequence: CDR1 SGHNT, CDR2 YYREEE (reference sequence). The CDR3 has 16 amino acids. V gave up 3 bases and J gave up 2 bases, with 17 bases separating them. The chain's CDR3 is CASSYRGFHPQETQYF. The CDR3 DNA reads as TGTGCCAGCAGCTACCGAGGGTTTCACCCGCAAGAGACCCAGTACTTC.

The J gene is TRBJ1-6, the V gene TRBV2, with D perhaps matching TRBD1 (6 bases). CDR1 is SNHLY and CDR2 is FYNNEI in the germline V gene. V gave up 8 bases and J gave up 10 bases, with 12 bases separating them. The CDR3 sequence is 12 residues long. The CDR3 protein is CASSQGLSPLHF. CDR3 nucleotide sequence: TGTGCCAGCTCGCAGGGGCTGTCACCCCTCCACTTT.

This clonotype was counted many times. The chain has TRBV27 and TRBJ2-7; TRBD2 agrees at 15 bases. V was pared by 4 bases and J by 6 bases, with 7 bases of the junction left unmatched. Per the germline V gene, CDR1 is MNHEY and CDR2 is SMNVEV (reference sequence). The CDR3 is 16 residues long. CDR3: CASSSYAGLAGGEQYF. The CDR3 nucleotides read TGTGCCAGCAGTTCGTATGCGGGACTAGCGGGGGGCGAGCAGTACTTC.

The chain uses TRBV6-5 and TRBJ2-1; 7 bases match TRBD1. CDR1 MNHEY and CDR2 SVGAGI come from the germline V gene. With V trimmed by 0 bases and J by 9 bases, 11 bases remained unmatched. The CDR3 covers 16 residues. CDR3 region: CASSYSTGALRGEQFF. As DNA, the CDR3 is TGTGCCAGCAGTTACTCTACAGGGGCTCTCAGGGGTGAGCAGTTCTTC.

This clonotype was counted at least ten times. This rearrangement joins TRBV5-1 to TRBJ2-7, with 10 nucleotides matching TRBD2. CDR3 size: 13 residues. Germline V gives CDR1 SGHRS, CDR2 YFSETQ. V shed 4 bases, J shed 6 bases, and the junction held 4 bases outside the gene matches. The CDR3 bases are TGCGCCAGCAGCCCGGGACTAGCGAGCGAGCAGTACTTC. Its translation: CASSPGLASEQYF.

This chain links TRBV4-1 with TRBJ2-3; 8 positions agree with TRBD1. Germline values: CDR1 MGHRA, CDR2 YSYEKL. Trimming cost V 3 bases and J 5 bases; bases outside gene matches: 10. This CDR3 contains 16 residues. CDR3 protein: CASSHVGQGAEDTQYF. The CDR3 nucleotides read TGCGCCAGCAGCCATGTGGGCCAGGGGGCTGAAGATACGCAGTATTTT.

The V and J genes are TRBV6-1 and TRBJ2-7, with TRBD2 as a possible D gene (7 bases). Germline CDR1 reads MNHNS; CDR2 reads SASEGT. V lost 6 bases, J lost 2 bases, and 20 bases lay in between. The CDR3 spans 16 residues. Written as DNA, the CDR3 is TGTGCCAGCAGCAGACTGTGGGGGGGCGCAACCTACGAGCAGTACTTC. This gives the protein CASSRLWGGATYEQYF.

This clonotype has a count of ten or more. The CDR3 DNA reads TGCAGTGCTAGGACAGGGAGATACGAGCAGTACTTC. Its translation is CSARTGRYEQYF. The V and J genes are TRBV20-1 and TRBJ2-7, with 7 nucleotides matching TRBD1. The CDR3 consists of 12 residues. Per the germline V gene, CDR1 is DFQATT and CDR2 is SNEGSKA (reference sequence). Trimming removed 3 bases from V and 4 bases from J; junction bases left unmatched: 3.

Many counts were recorded for this clonotype. The chain employs TRBV2 and TRBJ2-2; tentatively, D is TRBD1 (5 bases). The CDR3 extends over 13 amino acids. V lost 6 bases to trimming and J lost 6 bases, with 11 bases between them. Germline V gene data show CDR1 as SNHLY and CDR2 as FYNNEI. The CDR3 here is CASRPQGPGELFF. CDR3 DNA sequence: TGTGCCAGCAGACCCCAGGGCCCCGGGGAGCTGTTTTTT.

Only a few counts were recorded for this clonotype. The J gene is TRBJ2-1, the V gene TRBV20-1; possible D gene TRBD2, 7 bases. V lost 3 bases and J 8 bases, leaving 29 bases between the germline ends. This CDR3 is 18 amino acids long. CDR1 is DFQATT and CDR2 is SNEGSKA in the germline V gene (reference sequence). The DNA for the CDR3 is TGCAGTGCTAGGTCCCCCACCGGGCGGGGGCTCCGGGGGGATGAGCAGTTCTTC. This encodes CSARSPTGRGLRGDEQFF.

Ten or more counts support this clonotype. The J gene is TRBJ2-3, the V gene TRBV5-1, with D unresolved. With 1 base removed from V and 10 bases from J, the gap between germline ends came to 13 bases. Germline lookup yields CDR1 SGHRS and CDR2 YFSETQ. The CDR3 runs to 13 residues. The CDR3 here is CASSLWQDDAQYF. The CDR3 bases are TGCGCCAGCAGCTTGTGGCAGGATGATGCGCAGTATTTT. The entire variable domain, with the rest obtained from reference TRBV5-1 and TRBJ2-3, is as follows: KAGVTQTPRYLIKTRGQQVTLSCSPISGHRSVSWYQQTPGQGLQFLFEYFSETQRNKGNFPGRFSGRQFSNSRSEMNVSTLELGDSALYLCASSLWQDDAQYFGPGTRLTVL.

This clonotype was counted a few times. The chain uses TRBV5-5 and TRBJ2-2, with D uncertain. This CDR3 contains 15 residues. Germline V gene data show CDR1 as SGHKS and CDR2 as YYEKEE (reference sequence). The ends were cut back, 1 base at V and 0 bases at J, with 7 bases in the middle. CDR3 nucleotide sequence: TGTGCCAGCAGCTTGAGACTCACGAACACCGGGGAGCTGTTTTTT. Translating it yields CASSLRLTNTGELFF.

This clonotype was seen ten or more times. The gene calls are TRBV28 and TRBJ1-2, with a weak D call TRBD1 (6 bases). This CDR3 has 17 amino acids. Germline V CDR1 and CDR2: MDHEN, SYDVKM. V lost 4 bases to trimming and J lost 0 bases, with 18 bases between them. The CDR3 spells CASSYTTGWRANYGYTF. The CDR3 region has the DNA TGTGCCAGCAGTTACACGACAGGATGGAGGGCTAACTATGGCTACACCTTC.

The chain uses TRBV20-1 and TRBJ1-2; TRBD1 matches 7 bases. The CDR3 covers 15 residues. In germline, CDR1 is DFQATT, CDR2 SNEGSKA (reference sequence). J was trimmed by 0 bases and V by 6 bases; bases with no gene match: 10. For the CDR3, the DNA is TGCAGTGCAACTCCGGGACAGTCTACTAACTATGGCTACACCTTC. It codes for CSATPGQSTNYGYTF.

This chain links TRBV5-4 with TRBJ1-1; 7 bases align to TRBD1. The trim removed 8 bases at V and 4 bases at J, leaving 5 bases unmatched. The CDR3 is 12 residues long. Germline V gene sequence: CDR1 SGHNT, CDR2 YYREEE (reference sequence). CDR3 sequence (DNA): TGTGCCAGTAGGGGGCGTAGCACTGAAGCTTTCTTT. It codes for CASRGRSTEAFF.

A remark on this clonotype: Being one base from a much bigger clone, this may be a read error. The chain couples TRBV6-1 to TRBJ1-5, with a possible D match to TRBD1 (5 bases). The germline CDR1 and CDR2 sequences are MNHNS and SASEGT. This CDR3 contains 12 residues. V was clipped by 7 bases and J by 2 bases, with 6 bases between them. CDR3 region: CASMGGNQPQHF. Written as DNA, the CDR3 is TGTGCCAGCATGGGGGGCAATCAGCCCCAGCATTTT.

This clonotype was counted ten times or more. The genes are TRBV5-6 and TRBJ2-7; 14 bases match TRBD2. Germline CDR1 is SGHDT and CDR2 is YYEEEE. J was trimmed by 3 bases and V by 2 bases; bases with no gene match: 1. The CDR3 extends over 15 amino acids. The CDR3 is CASSLGLAGGYEQYF. The CDR3 DNA follows: TGTGCCAGCAGCTTAGGACTAGCGGGGGGCTACGAGCAGTACTTC.

This clonotype showed up many times. The V gene is TRBV12-3 or TRBV12-4, the J gene TRBJ2-4; D gene unclear. V shed 6 bases and J shed 2 bases, with 11 bases lying between them. The CDR3 length is 14 residues. CDR3 bases: TGTGCCAGCAGCTTCCTGGGGACCAAAAACATTCAGTACTTC. As protein: CASSFLGTKNIQYF.

The chain combines TRBV13 with TRBJ2-5, with D possibly TRBD2 on 5 matching bases. The germline V gene encodes CDR1 PRHDT and CDR2 FYEKMQ (reference sequence). The CDR3 totals 14 residues. Trimming left V 4 bases short and J 4 bases short, with 13 bases between. The CDR3 DNA reads as TGTGCCAGCAGCTCAGATTCGGGAAGAGAGACCCAGTACTTC. Residues: CASSSDSGRETQYF. The complete variable domain, with remaining parts taken from reference TRBV13 and TRBJ2-5, reads AAGVIQSPRHLIKEKRETATLKCYPIPRHDTVYWYQQGPGQDPQFLISFYEKMQSDKGSIPDRFSAQQFSDYHSELNMSSLELGDSALYFCASSSDSGRETQYFGPGTRLLVL.

This clonotype was seen ten or more times. The V call is TRBV6-1, the J call TRBJ2-7; tentative D call: TRBD2 (7 bases). Trimming cost V 1 base and J 4 bases, with 17 bases left between them. The CDR3 length is 16 residues. Germline V gene lookup returns CDR1 MNHNS and CDR2 SASEGT. The CDR3 nucleotides read TGTGCCAGCAGTGAAGTCGCCAGGGGACTACTTTACGAGCAGTACTTC. Translating it yields CASSEVARGLLYEQYF.

CDR3 DNA: TGCGCCAGCAGCCAATCTACGGGAGCCACTAATGAAAAACTGTTTTTT. Translated: CASSQSTGATNEKLFF. The V call is TRBV4-1, the J call TRBJ1-4, with D uncertain. Germline values: CDR1 MGHRA, CDR2 YSYEKL. The V gene lost 2 bases and the J gene lost 2 bases, with 12 bases spanning the gap. This CDR3 region has 16 residues.

This clonotype was recorded many times. The J gene is TRBJ1-2, the V gene TRBV16; D is undetermined. V was pared by 8 bases and J by 6 bases, with 16 bases between. Germline V lookup: CDR1 KGHSY, CDR2 FQNENV. The CDR3 has 13 amino acids. The CDR3 DNA sequence: TGTGCCAGCCGTCCGGGAGGAGTCCATGGCTACACCTTC. Amino acid sequence: CASRPGGVHGYTF.

In this sample, this clonotype turned up a few times. A much larger clone lies one base from this, so it may be a read error. This chain links TRBV6-1 with TRBJ2-7; the D gene is possibly TRBD1 (6 bases). This CDR3 has 12 residues. CDR1 and CDR2 from the germline V gene are MNHNS and SASEGT. This CDR3 reads CASREGGYEQYF. CDR3 bases: TGTGCCAGCAGAGAAGGGGGCTACGAGCAGTACTTC.

The rearrangement joins TRBV20-1 to TRBJ2-7; TRBD2 is a possible D gene (6 bases). Germline lookup yields CDR1 DFQATT and CDR2 SNEGSKA (reference sequence). The ends were cut back, 0 bases at V and 5 bases at J, with 17 bases in the middle. This CDR3 has 15 amino acids. The DNA for the CDR3 is TGCAGTGCTAGAGAATTGACTAGTGGGAAAGACGAGCAGTACTTC. Amino acid sequence: CSARELTSGKDEQYF.

J is TRBJ2-7 and V is TRBV12-3 or TRBV12-4; D may be TRBD1 or TRBD2 (5 bases each). V was shortened by 7 bases and J by 8 bases, with 12 bases between the two germline ends. The CDR3 length is 11 residues. CDR3 sequence: CASMRGNKQYF. The CDR3 bases are TGTGCCAGCATGAGGGGTAACAAGCAGTACTTC.